Below, 10 T cell receptor beta chains from the same sample are listed, as sequenced in a study of T-cell reconstitution after alpha-beta-depleted transplantation in children. Molecular barcoding with unique molecular identifiers was used for the TCRbeta library. TCRdb recomputed calls from the PCR reads with MiXCR, one row per CDR3 protein. In the table there are 450,000 to 500,000 distinct CDR3 sequences, roughly an eighth of which are singletons. The sample was PBMCs from the stem cell graft donor, taken from the stem cell graft. These receptors were taken from a human donor who donated a stem cell graft to a child with combined immunodeficiency.

This clonotype was counted only a few times. V gene TRBV7-3 combines with J gene TRBJ2-3; D not certain. Trimming removed 8 bases from V and 1 base from J, with 13 bases in between. Germline-derived CDR1 and CDR2 are SGHTA and FQGTGA. The CDR3 runs 14 residues. The CDR3 DNA follows: TGTGCCAGCGCAGAGGATGCGGGCACAGATACGCAGTATTTT. It encodes CASAEDAGTDTQYF.

This clonotype was found many times. This rearrangement joins TRBV29-1 to TRBJ2-1, with 13 positions matching TRBD2. V lost 0 bases and J lost 3; bases outside the gene matches: 11. The CDR3 has 19 amino acids. Germline values: CDR1 SQVTM, CDR2 ANQGSEA. CDR3 protein: CSVEDKARLAGGIYNEQFF. CDR3 sequence (DNA): TGCAGCGTTGAAGATAAGGCCAGACTAGCGGGAGGAATCTACAATGAGCAGTTCTTC.

This clonotype was detected many times. The V gene is TRBV6-1, the J gene TRBJ1-2; 10 bases are shared with TRBD1. Looked up from germline, CDR1 is MNHNS and CDR2 is SASEGT. The ends lost 6 bases at V and 5 bases at J; junction bases unmatched: 3. This CDR3 is 13 amino acids long. CDR3 DNA sequence: TGTGCCAGCAGGAGGGACAGGGGATATGGCTACACCTTC. This sequence encodes CASRRDRGYGYTF.

This clonotype was seen a few times. The genes are TRBV7-3 and TRBJ2-3, with TRBD2 matching 12 bases. V dropped 5 bases and J dropped 1; count of bases not matched to a gene: 13. The CDR3 has 19 amino acids. Germline lookup yields CDR1 SGHTA and CDR2 FQGTGA. The DNA of the CDR3 is TGTGCCAGCAGCGCGACTAGCGGGGGCCACCCGAGTGGCACAGATACGCAGTATTTT. As protein: CASSATSGGHPSGTDTQYF.

The rearrangement uses TRBV9 and TRBJ1-2, with a possible D match to TRBD1 (5 bases). The germline V gene encodes CDR1 SGDLS and CDR2 YYNGEE. V was cut by 0 bases and J by 3 bases, with 9 bases left in between. The CDR3 is 14 amino acids. For the CDR3, the DNA is TGTGCCAGCAGCGTAGGGGACGGTGACTATGGCTACACCTTC. Translating it yields CASSVGDGDYGYTF.

Comment on this clonotype: Possible read error: a much larger clone is one base away. The genes are TRBV12-3 or TRBV12-4 and TRBJ2-7, with TRBD1 matching 9 bases. The CDR3 spans 15 residues. The DNA for the CDR3 is TGTGCCAGCATTTTAGTAGGGACAGGGTCCTACGAGCAGTACTTC. It translates to CASILVGTGSYEQYF.

The chain combines TRBV24-1 with TRBJ2-1; perhaps D is TRBD1 or TRBD2 (5 bases each). Trimming removed 2 bases at V and 8 bases at J, with 18 bases between. The CDR3 is 16 amino acids. Germline CDR1 reads KGHDR; CDR2 reads SFDVKD. DNA of the CDR3: TGTGCCACCAGTGATTACTTTTTGGGCAGAGGGGATGAGCAGTTCTTC. It yields the protein CATSDYFLGRGDEQFF.

This clonotype came up many times. The chain is built from TRBV6-5 and TRBJ2-6, with D perhaps TRBD1 (5 bases). Germline V gene data show CDR1 as MNHEY and CDR2 as SVGAGI. The CDR3 runs 16 residues. Trimming stripped 0 bases from V and 0 bases from J, with 6 bases between. CDR3 bases: TGTGCCAGCAGTTACTCAAGGGGCTCTGGGGCCAACGTCCTGACTTTC. Amino acid sequence: CASSYSRGSGANVLTF.

This clonotype was observed many times. This rearrangement joins TRBV9 to TRBJ2-2; D is ambiguous. V lost 3 bases and J lost 1, with 7 bases in between. This CDR3 has 14 residues. Looked up from germline, CDR1 is SGDLS and CDR2 is YYNGEE. CDR3 DNA: TGTGCCAGCAGCGCGGGTGGGAACACCGGGGAGCTGTTTTTT. This gives the protein CASSAGGNTGELFF.

The chain links TRBV9 to TRBJ1-6; D is undetermined. Trimming took off 4 bases at V and 6 bases at J, with 11 bases between the two ends. The germline CDR1 and CDR2 sequences are SGDLS and YYNGEE. The CDR3 is made up of 14 amino acids. CDR3 nucleotide sequence: TGTGCCAGCAGCCCGGGCCACCTTAATTCACCCCTCCACTTT. Translation: CASSPGHLNSPLHF.